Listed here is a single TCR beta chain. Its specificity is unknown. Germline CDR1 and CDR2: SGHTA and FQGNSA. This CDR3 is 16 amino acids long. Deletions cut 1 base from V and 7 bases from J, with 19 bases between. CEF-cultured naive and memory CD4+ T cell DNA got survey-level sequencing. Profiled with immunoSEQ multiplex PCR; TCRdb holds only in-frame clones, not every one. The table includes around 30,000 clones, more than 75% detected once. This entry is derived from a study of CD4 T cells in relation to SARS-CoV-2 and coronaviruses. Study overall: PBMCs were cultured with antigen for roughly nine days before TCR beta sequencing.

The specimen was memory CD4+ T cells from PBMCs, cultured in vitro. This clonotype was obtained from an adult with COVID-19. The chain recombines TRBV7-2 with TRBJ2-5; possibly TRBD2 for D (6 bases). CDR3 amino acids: CASSLGVSGLRGTQYF. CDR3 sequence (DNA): TGTGCCAGCAGCTTAGGGGTGTCCGGCCTGCGGGGGACCCAGTACTTC.